This T cell receptor (beta chain) comes out of a study of T cells in Graves' hyperthyroidism and ophthalmopathy. Broader study findings: Most expanded thyroid clonotypes above 0.001 also appeared in blood. A median around six months before onset, the model predicted ophthalmopathy.

This clonotype has more than one count but fewer than ten. As yet, its antigen is unknown. Germline assignment: CDR1 WSHSY and CDR2 SAAADI. V lost 5 bases and J 1 base, leaving 9 bases between the germline ends. The CDR3 loop spans 14 amino acids. It was RNA transcripts that yielded the amplified TCR beta CDR3 regions. TCR CDR3 underwent first-round RT-PCR with the HTBI primer set. MiXCR, applied by TCRdb to the multiplex PCR reads, yields one record per CDR3 protein. The sample gives 400,000 to 600,000 distinct CDR3 sequences, around 20% of which show up once; around 27% is in the top ten. Specimen: blood. The sequence came from a man aged 18-30 years with Graves' hyperthyroidism. V and J are TRBV10-2 and TRBJ1-5, with D unresolved. The CDR3 sequence is CASSQAESNQPQHF. The CDR3 coding sequence is TGCGCCAGCAGTCAGGCCGAAAGCAATCAGCCCCAGCATTTT.